One and the same sample provided the 14 T cell receptor beta chains below, sequenced in a study of blood T cell repertoires in COVID-19. TCRdb keeps only in-frame clones here, not all; method: immunoSEQ multiplex PCR. This sample has 39,000 or so clones, with around 83% found just once. Sequencing was carried out using peripheral blood. These TCRs come from a woman older than 75 with active or convalescent COVID-19.

The rearrangement uses TRBV5-1 and TRBJ1-2; D unresolved. CDR1 and CDR2 from the germline V gene are SGHRS and YFSETQ. The CDR3 sequence is 14 residues long. With 5 bases removed from V and 6 bases from J, the gap between germline ends came to 17 bases. CDR3 nucleotides: TGCGCCAGCAGTCCATCCCAGCCAACAGATGGCTACACCTTC. Translating it yields CASSPSQPTDGYTF.

This chain connects TRBV28 to TRBJ1-2; TRBD1 might be the D (5 bases). V was trimmed by 6 bases and J by 7 bases, leaving 15 bases between them. The germline CDR1 and CDR2 sequences are MDHEN and SYDVKM. The CDR3 runs 13 residues. This CDR3 reads CASRGQAGGGYTF. CDR3 bases: TGTGCCAGCAGAGGGCAGGCGGGGGGTGGCTACACCTTC.

This chain joins TRBV20-1 and TRBJ2-1, with a weak D call TRBD1 (5 bases). Between the trimmed V and J ends, which lost 3 bases and 7 bases, there was a span of 16 bases. Germline V gene sequence: CDR1 DFQATT, CDR2 SNEGSKA (reference sequence). The CDR3 contains 14 residues. Here the CDR3 reads CSASELDKANEQFF. The CDR3 bases are TGCAGTGCTAGTGAGCTGGACAAGGCGAATGAGCAGTTCTTC.

This chain links TRBV5-4 with TRBJ2-6; D call uncertain. Looked up from germline, CDR1 is SGHNT and CDR2 is YYREEE (reference sequence). Trimming removed 0 bases at V and 0 bases at J, with 10 bases between. This CDR3 spans 17 amino acids. For the CDR3, the DNA is TGTGCCAGCAGCTTGGGCCAGACAAACTCTGGGGCCAACGTCCTGACTTTC. Residues: CASSLGQTNSGANVLTF.

This chain connects TRBV12-3 or TRBV12-4 to TRBJ2-7; maybe TRBD2 (6 bases). Trimming took off 4 bases at V and 4 bases at J, with 8 bases between the two ends. The CDR3 extends over 12 amino acids. The CDR3: CASSSGRYEQYF. CDR3 nucleotide sequence: TGTGCCAGCAGTTCAGGGAGGTACGAGCAGTACTTC.

The genes are TRBV6-2 or TRBV6-3 and TRBJ1-2, with D possibly being TRBD1 (6 bases). The CDR3 is 13 amino acids. Trimming took 2 bases from V and 7 from J, leaving 11 bases between them. Germline V gene lookup returns CDR1 MNHEY and CDR2 SVGEGT. CDR3 in amino acids: CASSYGGFGGYTF. CDR3 in DNA: TGTGCCAGCAGTTACGGGGGCTTCGGTGGCTACACCTTC.

The chain uses TRBV6-6 and TRBJ1-5; D unclear. CDR1 is MNHNY, CDR2 SVGAGI, per germline (reference sequence). Trimming pared 6 bases from V and 0 bases from J, leaving 12 bases between. The CDR3 contains 15 residues. The CDR3 coding sequence is TGTGCCAGCAGCCGTGGGCAGAATAGCAATCAGCCCCAGCATTTT. Translation: CASSRGQNSNQPQHF.

The CDR3 here is CASISRGQGVYNEQFF. CDR3 bases: TGTGCCAGCATTAGTAGGGGACAGGGTGTCTACAATGAGCAGTTCTTC. The chain joins TRBV6-6 to TRBJ2-1, with 9 bases identical to TRBD1. CDR1 and CDR2 (germline): MNHNY, SVGAGI (reference sequence). The V gene end was trimmed by 7 bases and the J gene end by 3 bases; junction bases not matched to a gene: 10. CDR3 length: 16 amino acids.

The sample holds one count of this clone. The chain joins TRBV28 to TRBJ1-1; D gene ambiguous. The CDR3 length is 15 residues. Trimming removed 3 bases at V and 5 bases at J, with 16 bases between. Germline CDR1 and CDR2: MDHEN and SYDVKM. The CDR3 protein is CASSFLRGERTEAFF. The CDR3 DNA sequence: TGTGCCAGCAGTTTTTTACGCGGGGAACGGACTGAAGCTTTCTTT.

The chain couples TRBV19 to TRBJ1-6, with TRBD1 matching over 7 bases. With 10 bases clipped from V and 9 bases from J, the junction kept 12 bases outside the gene matches. The length of the CDR3 is 14 residues. Looked up from germline, CDR1 is LNHDA and CDR2 is SQIVND (reference sequence). CDR3: CAIQPGQRPSPLHF. In DNA form, the CDR3 reads TGTGCCATTCAACCGGGACAGAGACCTTCACCCCTCCACTTT.

This chain links TRBV19 with TRBJ2-2; D remains unclear. The length of the CDR3 is 13 residues. The V gene lost 11 bases and the J gene lost 1 base, with 11 bases spanning the gap. The germline V gene encodes CDR1 LNHDA and CDR2 SQIVND (reference sequence). CDR3 bases: TGTGCCGCAGCGCCCATGAACACCGGGGAGCTGTTTTTT. It yields the protein CAAAPMNTGELFF.

This clone was detected only a few times. The gene calls are TRBV28 and TRBJ1-1; 8 bases line up with TRBD1. CDR1 is MDHEN and CDR2 is SYDVKM in the germline V gene. J gave up 6 bases and V 6 bases, and 6 bases lay outside the gene matches. The CDR3 has 13 amino acids. The CDR3 here is CASRRDRGPEAFF. In DNA form, the CDR3 reads TGTGCCAGCAGGAGAGACAGGGGACCTGAAGCTTTCTTT.

V usage is TRBV28 and J usage is TRBJ2-2; TRBD2 matches at 16 bases. The J segment lost 9 bases and the V segment lost 4 bases, leaving 8 bases of the junction unmatched. The length of the CDR3 is 17 residues. Germline assignment: CDR1 MDHEN and CDR2 SYDVKM. The CDR3 protein is CASSSPPGLAGGRELFF. In DNA form, the CDR3 reads TGTGCCAGCAGTTCGCCTCCGGGACTAGCGGGAGGGAGGGAGCTGTTTTTT.

The chain uses TRBV19 and TRBJ1-1, with TRBD1 matching 9 bases. This CDR3 spans 13 amino acids. Trimming removed 6 bases from V and 4 bases from J; junction bases left unmatched: 3. CDR1 and CDR2 (germline): LNHDA, SQIVND (reference sequence). The CDR3 DNA reads as TGTGCCAGTAGCATGGGACAGGGCACTGAAGCTTTCTTT. Encoded protein: CASSMGQGTEAFF.